This TCR beta chain was captured by sequencing in a study of cytomegalovirus exposure and HLA in healthy donors. Study-level findings and limits: The authors listed 150 to 200 TCR beta chains as cytomegalovirus-associated. Indistinguishability led to the exclusion of some V segments, TRBV6-2 and TRBV6-3 included.

Unrecorded immune exposure was likely among donors, who were nominally healthy when sampled. The CDR3 is made up of 14 amino acids. V was shortened by 0 bases and J by 7 bases, with 12 bases between the two germline ends. Germline CDR1 reads SEHNR; CDR2 reads FQNEAQ (reference sequence). The PCR employed 60 Vbeta primers together with 13 Jbeta primers. Data came from immunoSEQ multiplex PCR; TCRdb stores just in-frame clones and leaves some out. The sample yields fewer than 150,000 clones, roughly 82% seen once. This clone has a handful of counts. Its target is unknown. Sample: PBMCs. This sequence was found in a human donor in good health. The chain recombines TRBV7-9 with TRBJ1-1; TRBD1 might be the D (5 bases). The CDR3 is CASSLAPGAIEAFF. CDR3 nucleotide sequence: TGTGCCAGCAGCTTAGCCCCTGGGGCAATTGAAGCTTTCTTT.